This T cell receptor (beta chain) was captured by sequencing in a study of T cell responses to AZD1222 COVID-19 vaccine. CDR1 is KGHSH, CDR2 LQKENI, per germline. The CDR3 has 15 residues. Trimming stripped 3 bases from V and 5 bases from J, with 16 bases between. Sequencing used immunoSEQ multiplex PCR; TCRdb keeps in-frame clones, though not all of them. The table shows 150,000 to 200,000 clones, with about nine tenths occurring only once. This clonotype was obtained from an adult in good health. The sample in question was peripheral blood, obtained on day 0 of AZD1222 vaccination. The rearrangement joins TRBV18 to TRBJ1-1, with D possibly being TRBD1 (6 bases). The CDR3 spells CASSPRVDRKTEAFF. The CDR3 nucleotides read TGTGCCAGCTCACCTCGTGTCGACAGGAAGACTGAAGCTTTCTTT.